This T cell receptor beta chain was sequenced during a study of blood T cell repertoires in COVID-19. Study as a whole: Whether acute or convalescent, the COVID-19 samples came from the United States, Italy and Spain. T cells, B-cell-depleted T cells, or PBMCs supplied cDNA or gDNA.

Recruits, aged roughly 18 to 100 years, lived in about two dozen US areas. The method was immunoSEQ multiplex PCR; TCRdb's version includes in-frame clones alone and lacks a portion of them. Among some 150,000 clones, more than 75% were seen once, and the ten largest hold more than 1%. Trimming stripped 6 bases from V and 8 bases from J, with 22 bases between. The CDR3 has 15 amino acids. Germline V gene lookup returns CDR1 SGHAT and CDR2 FQNNGV. The chain is built from TRBV11-2 and TRBJ1-1; no firm D call. The sequence derives from a woman between 25 and 40 years old with acute COVID-19. The sequenced material came from PBMCs or T cells enriched from blood (not recorded which). The CDR3 DNA reads as TGTGCCAGCAGGCCGTGGGAGGCCTTGTCATCGGAAGCTTTCTTT. As protein: CASRPWEALSSEAFF.